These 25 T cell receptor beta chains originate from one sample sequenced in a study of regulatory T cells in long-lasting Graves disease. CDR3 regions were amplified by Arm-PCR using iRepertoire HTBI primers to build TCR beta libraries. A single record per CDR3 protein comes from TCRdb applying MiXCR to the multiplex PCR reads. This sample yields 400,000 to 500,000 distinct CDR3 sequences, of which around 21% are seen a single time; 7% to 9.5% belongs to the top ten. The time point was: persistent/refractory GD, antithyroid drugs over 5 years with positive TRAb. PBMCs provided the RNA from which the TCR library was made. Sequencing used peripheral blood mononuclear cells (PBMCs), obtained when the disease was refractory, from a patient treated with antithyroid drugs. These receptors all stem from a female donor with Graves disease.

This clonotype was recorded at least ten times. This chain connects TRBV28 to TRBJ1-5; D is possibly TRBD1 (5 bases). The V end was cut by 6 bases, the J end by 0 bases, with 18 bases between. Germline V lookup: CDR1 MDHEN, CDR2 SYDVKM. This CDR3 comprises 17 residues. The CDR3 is CASSPLGRDYSNQPQHF. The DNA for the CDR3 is TGTGCCAGCAGCCCCCTCGGCAGGGACTATAGCAATCAGCCCCAGCATTTT.

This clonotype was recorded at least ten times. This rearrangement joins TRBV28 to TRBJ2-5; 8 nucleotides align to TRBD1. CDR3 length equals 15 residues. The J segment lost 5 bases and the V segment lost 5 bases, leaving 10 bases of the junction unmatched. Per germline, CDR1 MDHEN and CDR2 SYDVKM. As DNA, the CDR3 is TGTGCCAGCAGTGCCCCTTGGACAGGGCGGGAGACCCAGTACTTC. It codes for CASSAPWTGRETQYF.

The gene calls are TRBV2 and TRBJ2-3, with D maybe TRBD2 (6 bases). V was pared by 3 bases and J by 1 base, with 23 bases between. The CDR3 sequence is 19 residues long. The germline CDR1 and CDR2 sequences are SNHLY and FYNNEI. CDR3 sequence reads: CASSDPGVVALVGTDTQYF. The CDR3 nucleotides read TGTGCCAGCAGTGACCCGGGAGTGGTTGCCCTTGTTGGCACAGATACGCAGTATTTT. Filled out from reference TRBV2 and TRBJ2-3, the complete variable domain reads EPEVTQTPSHQVTQMGQEVILRCVPISNHLYFYWYRQILGQKVEFLVSFYNNEISEKSEIFDDQFSVERPDGSNFTLKIRSTKLEDSAMYFCASSDPGVVALVGTDTQYFGPGTRLTVL.

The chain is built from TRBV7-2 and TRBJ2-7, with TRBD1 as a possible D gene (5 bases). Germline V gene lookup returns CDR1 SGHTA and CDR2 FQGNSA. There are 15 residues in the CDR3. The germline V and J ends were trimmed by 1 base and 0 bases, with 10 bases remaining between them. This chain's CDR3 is CASSLGGTPSYEQYF. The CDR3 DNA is TGTGCCAGCAGCTTAGGGGGCACCCCCTCCTACGAGCAGTACTTC.

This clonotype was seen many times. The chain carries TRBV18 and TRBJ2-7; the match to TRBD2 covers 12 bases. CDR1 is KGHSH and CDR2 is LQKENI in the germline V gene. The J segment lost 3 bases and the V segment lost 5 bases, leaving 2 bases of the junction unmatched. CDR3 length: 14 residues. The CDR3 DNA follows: TGTGCCAGCTCATGGACTAGCGGGATCTACGAGCAGTACTTC. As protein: CASSWTSGIYEQYF.

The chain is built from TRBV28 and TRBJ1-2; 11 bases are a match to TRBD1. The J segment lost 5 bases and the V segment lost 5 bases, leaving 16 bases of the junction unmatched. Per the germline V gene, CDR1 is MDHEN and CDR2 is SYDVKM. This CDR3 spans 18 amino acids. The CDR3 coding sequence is TGTGCCAGCAGTCCTATAGGAGGACAGGGGGCGCCGGGGTATGGCTACACCTTC. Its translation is CASSPIGGQGAPGYGYTF.

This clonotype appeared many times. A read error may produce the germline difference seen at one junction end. The CDR3 DNA reads as TGTGCCAGCAGGGAAGGGGGTTACAATGAGCAGTTCTTC. Translating gives CASREGGYNEQFF. V and J are TRBV2 and TRBJ2-1; tentatively, D is TRBD1 (6 bases). The CDR3 consists of 13 residues. The germline V gene encodes CDR1 SNHLY and CDR2 FYNNEI. Full variable domain (rest looked up from reference TRBV2 and TRBJ2-1): EPEVTQTPSHQVTQMGQEVILRCVPISNHLYFYWYRQILGQKVEFLVSFYNNEISEKSEIFDDQFSVERPDGSNFTLKIRSTKLEDSAMYFCASREGGYNEQFFGPGTRLTVL.

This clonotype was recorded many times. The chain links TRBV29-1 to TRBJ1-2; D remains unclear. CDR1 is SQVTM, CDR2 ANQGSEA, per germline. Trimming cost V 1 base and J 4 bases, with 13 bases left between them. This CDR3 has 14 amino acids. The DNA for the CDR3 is TGCAGCGTTGAAGGCTCGCCGGGGTCCTATGGCTACACCTTC. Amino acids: CSVEGSPGSYGYTF.

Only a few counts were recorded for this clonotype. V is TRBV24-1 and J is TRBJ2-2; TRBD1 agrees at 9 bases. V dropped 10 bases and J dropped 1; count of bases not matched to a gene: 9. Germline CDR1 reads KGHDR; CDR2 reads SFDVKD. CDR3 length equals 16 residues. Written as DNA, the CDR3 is TGTGCCACAGAACGAACAGGGGGCTGGAACACCGGGGAGCTGTTTTTT. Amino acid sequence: CATERTGGWNTGELFF.

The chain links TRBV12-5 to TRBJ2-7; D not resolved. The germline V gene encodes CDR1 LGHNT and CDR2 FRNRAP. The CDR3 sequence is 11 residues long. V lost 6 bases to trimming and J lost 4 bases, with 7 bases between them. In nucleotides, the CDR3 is TGTGCTAGTGGCCCTAGGTACGAGCAGTACTTC. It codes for CASGPRYEQYF.

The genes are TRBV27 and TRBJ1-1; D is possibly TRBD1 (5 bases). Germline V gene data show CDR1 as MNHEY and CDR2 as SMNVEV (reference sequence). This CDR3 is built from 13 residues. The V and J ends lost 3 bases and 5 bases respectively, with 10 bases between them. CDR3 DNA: TGTGCCAGCAGTTTTGGGGGACTGACTGAAGCTTTCTTT. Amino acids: CASSFGGLTEAFF.

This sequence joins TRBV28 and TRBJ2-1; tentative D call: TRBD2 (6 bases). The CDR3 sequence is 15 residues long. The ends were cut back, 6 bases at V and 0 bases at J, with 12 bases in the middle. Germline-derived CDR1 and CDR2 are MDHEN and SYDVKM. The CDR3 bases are TGTGCCAGCAGCCGGGACTGGGGCTCCTACAATGAGCAGTTCTTC. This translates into CASSRDWGSYNEQFF.

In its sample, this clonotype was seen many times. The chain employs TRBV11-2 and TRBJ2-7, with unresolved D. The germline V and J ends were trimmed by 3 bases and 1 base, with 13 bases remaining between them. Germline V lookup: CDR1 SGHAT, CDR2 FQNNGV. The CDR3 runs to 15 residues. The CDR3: CASSFGPMGSYEQYF. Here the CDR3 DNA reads TGTGCCAGCAGCTTTGGCCCCATGGGATCCTACGAGCAGTACTTC.

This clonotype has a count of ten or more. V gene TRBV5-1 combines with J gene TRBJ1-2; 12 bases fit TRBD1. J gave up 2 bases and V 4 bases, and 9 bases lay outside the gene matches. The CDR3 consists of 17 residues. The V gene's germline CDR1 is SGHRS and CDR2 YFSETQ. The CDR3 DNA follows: TGCGCCAGCAGCCCGGGGACAGGGGGCTTACGAAACTATGGCTACACCTTC. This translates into CASSPGTGGLRNYGYTF.

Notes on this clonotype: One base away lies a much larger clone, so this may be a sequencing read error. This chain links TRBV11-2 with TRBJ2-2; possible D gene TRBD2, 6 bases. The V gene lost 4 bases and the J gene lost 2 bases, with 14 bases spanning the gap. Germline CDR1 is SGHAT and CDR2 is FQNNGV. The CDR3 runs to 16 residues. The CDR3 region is CASSSLSGGNTGELFF. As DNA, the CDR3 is TGTGCCAGCAGCTCACTTAGCGGAGGTAACACCGGGGAGCTGTTTTTT.

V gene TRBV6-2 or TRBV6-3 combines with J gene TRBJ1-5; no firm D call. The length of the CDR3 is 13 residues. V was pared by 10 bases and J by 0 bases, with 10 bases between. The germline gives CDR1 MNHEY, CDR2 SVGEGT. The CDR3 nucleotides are TGTGCCATAAGTAGGGTTAGCAATCAGCCCCAGCATTTT. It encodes CAISRVSNQPQHF.

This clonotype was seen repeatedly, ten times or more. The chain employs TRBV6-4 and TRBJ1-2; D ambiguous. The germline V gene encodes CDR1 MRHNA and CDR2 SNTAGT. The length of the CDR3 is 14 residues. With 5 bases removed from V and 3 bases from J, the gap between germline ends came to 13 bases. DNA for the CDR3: TGTGCCAGCAGTAAAGAAGCTTATTACTATGGCTACACCTTC. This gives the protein CASSKEAYYYGYTF.

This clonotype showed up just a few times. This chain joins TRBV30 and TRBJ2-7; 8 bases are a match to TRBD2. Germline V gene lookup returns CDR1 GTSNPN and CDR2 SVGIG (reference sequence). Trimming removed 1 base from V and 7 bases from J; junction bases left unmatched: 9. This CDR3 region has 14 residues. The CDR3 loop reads CAWSESGSSGEQYF. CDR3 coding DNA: TGTGCCTGGAGTGAAAGCGGGAGTTCTGGGGAGCAGTACTTC. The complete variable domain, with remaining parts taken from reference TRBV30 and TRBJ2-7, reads SQTIHQWPATLVQPVGSPLSLECTVEGTSNPNLYWYRQAAGRGLQLLFYSVGIGQISSEVPQNLSASRPQDRQFILSSKKLLLSDSGFYLCAWSESGSSGEQYFGPGTRLTVT.

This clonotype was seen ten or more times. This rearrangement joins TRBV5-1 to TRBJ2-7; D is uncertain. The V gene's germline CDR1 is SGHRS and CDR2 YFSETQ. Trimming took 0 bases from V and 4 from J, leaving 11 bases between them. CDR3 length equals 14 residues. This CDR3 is CASSLAARGYEQYF. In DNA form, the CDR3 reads TGCGCCAGCAGCTTGGCGGCCAGAGGATACGAGCAGTACTTC.

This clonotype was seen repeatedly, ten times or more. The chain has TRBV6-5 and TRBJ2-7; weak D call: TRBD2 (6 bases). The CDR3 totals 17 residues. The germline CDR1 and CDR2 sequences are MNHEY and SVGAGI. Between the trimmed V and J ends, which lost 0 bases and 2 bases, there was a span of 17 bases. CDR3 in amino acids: CASSYSSLRGLTYEQYF. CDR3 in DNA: TGTGCCAGCAGTTACTCGAGTCTGCGGGGACTTACCTACGAGCAGTACTTC.

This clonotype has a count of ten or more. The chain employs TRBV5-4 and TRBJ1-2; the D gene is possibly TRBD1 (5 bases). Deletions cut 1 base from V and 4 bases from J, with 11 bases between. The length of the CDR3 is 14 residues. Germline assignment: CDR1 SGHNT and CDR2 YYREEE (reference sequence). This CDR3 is CASSLKGAGYGYTF. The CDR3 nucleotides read TGTGCCAGCAGCTTGAAAGGGGCGGGCTATGGCTACACCTTC. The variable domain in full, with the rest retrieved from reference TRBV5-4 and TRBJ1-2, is ETGVTQSPTHLIKTRGQQVTLRCSSQSGHNTVSWYQQALGQGPQFIFQYYREEENGRGNFPPRFSGLQFPNYSSELNVNALELDDSALYLCASSLKGAGYGYTFGSGTRLTVV.

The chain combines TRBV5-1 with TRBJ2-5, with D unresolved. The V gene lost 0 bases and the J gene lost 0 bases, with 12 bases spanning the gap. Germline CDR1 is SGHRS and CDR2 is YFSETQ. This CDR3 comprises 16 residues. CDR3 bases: TGCGCCAGCAGCTTGGGGCAGATCTTTTACCAAGAGACCCAGTACTTC. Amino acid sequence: CASSLGQIFYQETQYF. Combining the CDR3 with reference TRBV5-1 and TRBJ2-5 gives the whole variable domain KAGVTQTPRYLIKTRGQQVTLSCSPISGHRSVSWYQQTPGQGLQFLFEYFSETQRNKGNFPGRFSGRQFSNSRSEMNVSTLELGDSALYLCASSLGQIFYQETQYFGPGTRLLVL.

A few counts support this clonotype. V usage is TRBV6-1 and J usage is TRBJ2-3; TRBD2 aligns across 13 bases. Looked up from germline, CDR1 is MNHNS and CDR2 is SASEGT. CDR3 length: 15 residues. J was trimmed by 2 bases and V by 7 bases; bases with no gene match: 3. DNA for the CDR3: TGTGCCAGCAAGGGACTAGCGGGACTCACAGATACGCAGTATTTT. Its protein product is CASKGLAGLTDTQYF.

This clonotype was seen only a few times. DNA of the CDR3: TGCGCCAGCAGTCAGGGGCCAGAGAACACTGAAGCTTTCTTT. Residues: CASSQGPENTEAFF. This chain uses TRBV4-3 with TRBJ1-1, with D possibly being TRBD1 (6 bases). This CDR3 has 14 amino acids. The germline V gene encodes CDR1 LGHNA and CDR2 YSLEER. V lost 6 bases, J lost 1 base, and 12 bases lay in between.

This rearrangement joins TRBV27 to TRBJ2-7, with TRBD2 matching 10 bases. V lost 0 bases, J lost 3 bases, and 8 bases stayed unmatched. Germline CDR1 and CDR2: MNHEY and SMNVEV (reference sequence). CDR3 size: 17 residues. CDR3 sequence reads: CASSLSLGSGRFYEQYF. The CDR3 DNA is TGTGCCAGCAGTTTATCTTTGGGTAGCGGGAGGTTCTACGAGCAGTACTTC.